This TCR beta chain comes out of a study of T cells in Graves' hyperthyroidism and ophthalmopathy. The source material, RNA transcripts, was used to amplify TCR beta CDR3 regions. An initial round of RT-PCR targeting the TCR CDR3 relied on the HTBI primer set. TCRdb reprocessed the multiplex PCR reads via MiXCR and lists one record per CDR3 protein. The sample has about 640,000 distinct CDR3 sequences, around 21% seen once. Note on this clonotype: What it binds is unknown.

Notes on the study in general: A 13 V-J signature model discriminated ophthalmopathy versus stable hyperthyroidism.

The germline V gene has CDR1 SGDLS and CDR2 YYNGEE. The CDR3 consists of 17 residues. V dropped 4 bases and J dropped 4; count of bases not matched to a gene: 10. Pregnant or lactating patients were excluded, as were those with uncontrolled infection or other autoimmune disease. Used for diagnoses were clinical symptoms, serum thyroxine and TRAb, thyroid ultrasound and orbital computed tomography. PBMCs came from 7.5 to 10 ml fresh peripheral blood. The sequence was obtained from a young man with Graves' ophthalmopathy. Sequencing was performed on blood. This chain links TRBV9 with TRBJ2-3, with 12 positions matching TRBD2. CDR3 sequence (DNA): TGTGCCAGCAGCAACCGGACTAGCGGGACATTTGCAGATACGCAGTATTTT. Its protein is CASSNRTSGTFADTQYF.